A selection of T cell receptor beta chains follows, all from one sample in a study of blood T cell repertoires in COVID-19. This table comes from immunoSEQ multiplex PCR, and its TCRdb copy is limited to in-frame clones, with some not included. The sample yields more than 200,000 clones, 90% seen once. Sequencing input: peripheral blood. These receptors were taken from a man aged 25-45 years with COVID-19, enrolled during active disease. The CDR3 runs from the conserved cysteine through the conserved F or W. D genes are given only for firm matches. A clone size is listed for some rows: how often the clone was seen (once, few, many), or a class if it is expanded.

TRBD1 TRBJ1-2 TRBV5-6 - TGTGCCAGCAGCTTCCGGGACAGGGACAATGGCTACACCTTC CASSFRDRDNGYTF
TRBD1 TRBJ1-1 TRBV2 - TGTGCCAGCTCCAGGGGGCCTTACACTGAAGCTTTCTTT CASSRGPYTEAFF
TRBD2 TRBJ2-2 TRBV25-1 - TGTGCCAGCAGTGCCACCCGGACTAGCACCGGGGAGCTGTTTTTT CASSATRTSTGELFF
TRBD1 TRBJ1-2 TRBV18 - TGTGCCAGCTCAGCGGGACAGACATTGAACTATGGCTACACCTTC CASSAGQTLNYGYTF
- TRBJ1-2 TRBV19 - TGTGCCAGTAGTATGGGGGCGAGGGGGGGCTACACCTTC CASSMGARGGYTF
TRBD1 TRBJ1-2 TRBV3-1/TRBV3-2 - TGTGCCAGCAGCCAAGGGGACAGGGCCTCTTATGGCTACACCTTC CASSQGDRASYGYTF
- TRBJ1-2 TRBV5-1 - TGCGCCAGCAGCTTGTGGCCAGGCTCCAACTATGGCTACACCTTC CASSLWPGSNYGYTF
- TRBJ1-1 TRBV9 - TGTGCCAGCAGCGTGGGACTGAAGAACACTGAAGCTTTCTTT CASSVGLKNTEAFF
TRBD1 TRBJ1-5 TRBV29-1 - TGCAGCGTTGCTGGGACAGATAATCAGCCCCAGCATTTT CSVAGTDNQPQHF
TRBD1 TRBJ1-4 TRBV5-1 - TGCGCCAGCAGTTTAGGACAGGTGAATGAAAAACTGTTTTTT CASSLGQVNEKLFF
- TRBJ2-7 TRBV27 - TGTGCCAGCAGTGACCCCTCCGGGACACTATACGAGCAGTACTTC CASSDPSGTLYEQYF
- TRBJ2-5 TRBV12-5 - TGTGCTAGTGGTTTGGTAGGGGGGGGTGAAGAGACCCAGTACTTC CASGLVGGGEETQYF
- TRBJ1-2 TRBV5-1 - TGCGCCAGCAGCGCCATGGACACCAACTATGGCTACACCTTC CASSAMDTNYGYTF
- TRBJ2-1 TRBV28 once TGTGCCAGTGTGAGCTCCTACAATGAGCAGTTCTTC CASVSSYNEQFF
- TRBJ1-1 TRBV18 - TGTGCCAGCTCAACAGCCAAAAACACTGAAGCTTTCTTT CASSTAKNTEAFF
- TRBJ1-2 TRBV5-6 - TGTGCCAGCAGCTCAGACGGGATCATCCACTATGGCTACACCTTC CASSSDGIIHYGYTF
- TRBJ1-5 TRBV2 - TGTGCCAGCAGTTTGGACAGAGGGAGCAATCAGCCCCAGCATTTT CASSLDRGSNQPQHF
TRBD1 TRBJ2-6 TRBV6-1 - TGTGCCAGCAGTGGGGGACAGGTTTACTCTGGGGCCAACGTCCTGACTTTC CASSGGQVYSGANVLTF
TRBD1 TRBJ1-1 TRBV18 few TGTGCCAGCTCACCAAGACAGGGTGGGGACACTGAAGCTTTCTTT CASSPRQGGDTEAFF
TRBD1 TRBJ2-1 TRBV5-1 - TGCGCCAGCAGCGCATCAATCGACAGGGGCAATGAGCAGTTCTTC CASSASIDRGNEQFF
TRBD1 TRBJ1-1 TRBV30 - TGTGCCTGGAGTTCAGGGACAGGGAACACTGAAGCTTTCTTT CAWSSGTGNTEAFF
- TRBJ1-1 TRBV29-1 - TGCAGCGTTTCCCTCAGGGTGCCGAACACTGAAGCTTTCTTT CSVSLRVPNTEAFF
TRBD1 TRBJ1-2 TRBV29-1 - TGCAGCGTTTGGGACAGCCTAGGCCCTCCTAACTATGGCTACACCTTC CSVWDSLGPPNYGYTF
TRBD1 TRBJ2-7 TRBV6-2/TRBV6-3 - TGTGCCAGCAGTTACTCCCGGGCAGGGGGAACTAAAGAGCAGTACTTC CASSYSRAGGTKEQYF
- TRBJ2-7 TRBV27 once TGTGCCAGCAGTTTAGGGCCAGGGGTTTTAAATGGAGAGCAGTACTTC CASSLGPGVLNGEQYF
TRBD2 TRBJ2-3 TRBV3-1/TRBV3-2 - TGTGCCAGCAGCCACCGGGGGGAGAATACGCAGTATTTT CASSHRGENTQYF
- TRBJ1-5 TRBV15 - TGTGCCACCAGCAGAGGCGGGTCATATGGAGGCCAGCCCCAGCATTTT CATSRGGSYGGQPQHF
- TRBJ1-3 TRBV6-5 - TGTGCCAGCAGTTATAACAGGGGAAACACCATATATTTT CASSYNRGNTIYF
- TRBJ1-3 TRBV9 - TGTGCCAGCAGCGTATTAAAACAGACCCGTTTCTCTGGAAACACCATATATTTT CASSVLKQTRFSGNTIYF
- TRBJ1-5 TRBV4-2 - TGTGCCAGCAGCCAAGGTCGGGTGGAAAATCAGCCCCAGCATTTT CASSQGRVENQPQHF
- TRBJ1-2 TRBV3-1/TRBV3-2 - TGTGCCAGCAGCCAGGGGGGGACTGGGAACTATGGCTACACCTTC CASSQGGTGNYGYTF
TRBD1 TRBJ1-4 TRBV19 once TGTGCCAGTAGACCCTTGAGGACAGGGACTGCAACTAATGAAAAACTGTTTTTT CASRPLRTGTATNEKLFF
TRBD2 TRBJ2-3 TRBV7-3 - TGTGCCAGCAGTCCTTCTAGCGGACCAGATACGCAGTATTTT CASSPSSGPDTQYF
- TRBJ1-2 TRBV6-5 - TGTGCCAGCAGTTACTCGGGGGCAGGCAACGGCTACACCTTC CASSYSGAGNGYTF